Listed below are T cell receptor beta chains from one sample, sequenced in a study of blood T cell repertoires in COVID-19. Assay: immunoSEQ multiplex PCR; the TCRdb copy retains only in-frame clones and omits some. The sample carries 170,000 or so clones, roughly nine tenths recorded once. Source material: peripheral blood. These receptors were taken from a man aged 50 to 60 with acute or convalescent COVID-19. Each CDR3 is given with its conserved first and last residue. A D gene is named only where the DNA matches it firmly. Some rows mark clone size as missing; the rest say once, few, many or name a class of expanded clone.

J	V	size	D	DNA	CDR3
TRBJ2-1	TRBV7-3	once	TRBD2	TGTGCCAGCAGCGAACTAGCGGGGGACCACAATGAGCAGTTCTTC	CASSELAGDHNEQFF
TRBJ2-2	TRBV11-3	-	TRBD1	TGTGCCAGCAGCCCCACAGGGGACACCGGGGAGCTGTTTTTT	CASSPTGDTGELFF
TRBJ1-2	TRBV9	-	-	TGTGCCAGCAGCGTAGATGTGGGCGGCTACACCTTC	CASSVDVGGYTF
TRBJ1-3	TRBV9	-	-	TGTGCCAGCAGCGTAGCTGGGACTCTCTCTGGAAACACCATATATTTT	CASSVAGTLSGNTIYF
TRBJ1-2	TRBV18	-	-	TGTGCCAGCTCACCGATGGGGGCCTATGGCTACACCTTC	CASSPMGAYGYTF
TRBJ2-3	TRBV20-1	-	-	TGCAGTGTGCCCAGAGATACGCAGTATTTT	CSVPRDTQYF
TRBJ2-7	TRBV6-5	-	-	TGTGCCAGCAGCGCCCTGGGGGGTGAGCAGTACTTC	CASSALGGEQYF
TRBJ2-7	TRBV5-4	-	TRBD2	TGTGCCAGCAGCTCCCCTAGCGGGAGATTCAACTACGAGCAGTACTTC	CASSSPSGRFNYEQYF
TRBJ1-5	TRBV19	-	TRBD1	TGTGCCAGTAGCCGCAAACAGGGGGCGAATCAGCCCCAGCATTTT	CASSRKQGANQPQHF
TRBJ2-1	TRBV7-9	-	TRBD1	TGTGCCAGCCGACAGGGGTCGGTAAGCAATGAGCAGTTCTTC	CASRQGSVSNEQFF
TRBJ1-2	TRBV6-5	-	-	TGTGCCAGCAGTTACGATCGCAGTTTGAATGGCTACACCTTC	CASSYDRSLNGYTF
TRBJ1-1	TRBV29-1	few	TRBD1	TGCAGCGTCGGACAGGGTGGGGAAGCTTTCTTT	CSVGQGGEAFF
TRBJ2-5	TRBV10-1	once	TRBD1	TGCGCCAGCAGTGAGGACAGGGTTTGGGAGACCCAGTACTTC	CASSEDRVWETQYF
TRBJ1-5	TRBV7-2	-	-	TGTGCCAGCAGCTTCGTCCCGAATCAGCCCCAGCATTTT	CASSFVPNQPQHF
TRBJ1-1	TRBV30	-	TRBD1	TGTGCCTGGAGTCCTCTGGGACAGGGGGCGCAAAACACTGAAGCTTTCTTT	CAWSPLGQGAQNTEAFF
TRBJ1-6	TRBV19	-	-	TGTGCCAGTAGTATAGAGGGTCATAGCTCACCCCTCCACTTT	CASSIEGHSSPLHF
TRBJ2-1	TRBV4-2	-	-	TGTGCCAGCAGCCAAAAAGGGGCGGGAAGCCCTGAGCAGTTCTTC	CASSQKGAGSPEQFF
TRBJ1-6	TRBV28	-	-	TGTGCCAGCAGCCTGGAGACTTTTGGTAATTCACCCCTCCACTTT	CASSLETFGNSPLHF
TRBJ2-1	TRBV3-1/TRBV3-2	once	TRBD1	TGTGCCAGCAGCCTCACAGGGGTGGGGTACAATGAGCAGTTCTTC	CASSLTGVGYNEQFF
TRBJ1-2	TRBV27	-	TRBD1	TGTGCCAGCAGTTTATGGACAGGCTATGGCTACACCTTC	CASSLWTGYGYTF
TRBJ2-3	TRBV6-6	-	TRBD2	TGTGCCAGCACCCAAGGGACTAGTGTCACAGATACGCAGTATTTT	CASTQGTSVTDTQYF
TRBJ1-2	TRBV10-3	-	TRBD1	TGTGCCATCAGTGAAGTTAGACAGGGGGCTTACAACTATGGCTACACCTTC	CAISEVRQGAYNYGYTF
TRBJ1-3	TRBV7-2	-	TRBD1	TGTGCCAGCAGCAAAATAGACAGGGGGTCGGGAAACACCATATATTTT	CASSKIDRGSGNTIYF
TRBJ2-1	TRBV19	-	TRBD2	TGTGCCAGTAGTATAGTAGCTAGCGGGGGGGCAGGCAATGAGCAGTTCTTC	CASSIVASGGAGNEQFF
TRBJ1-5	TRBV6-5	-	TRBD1	TGTGCCAGCAGTTCGGAACAGGGGTATAGCAATCAGCCCCAGCATTTT	CASSSEQGYSNQPQHF
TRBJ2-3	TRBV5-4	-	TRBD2	TGTGCCAGCAGCTGGAGAGCTAGCGGGTATAGCACAGATACGCAGTATTTT	CASSWRASGYSTDTQYF
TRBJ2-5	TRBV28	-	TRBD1	TGTGCCAGCAGTTCTAATGGCGGGACAGGGGGCCTCGGTCAAGAGACCCAGTACTTC	CASSSNGGTGGLGQETQYF
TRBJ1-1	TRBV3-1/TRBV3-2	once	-	TGTGCCAGCAGCCAAGTTCAAGAGGCTGAAGCTTTCTTT	CASSQVQEAEAFF
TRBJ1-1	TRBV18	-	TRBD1	TGTGCCAGCTCACCGGGACAGGGGTGGGGCAGTAACACTGAAGCTTTCTTT	CASSPGQGWGSNTEAFF
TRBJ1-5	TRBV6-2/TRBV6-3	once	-	TGTGCCAGCAGTTACTCGCTACCTTACAATCAGCCCCAGCATTTT	CASSYSLPYNQPQHF
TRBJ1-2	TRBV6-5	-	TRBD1	TGTGCCAGCAGTTCACCGGGACAGGGGGCTGATGGCTACACCTTC	CASSSPGQGADGYTF
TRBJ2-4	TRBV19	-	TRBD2	TGTGCCAGTAGTTCCCCGACTAGCACCATTCAGTACTTC	CASSSPTSTIQYF
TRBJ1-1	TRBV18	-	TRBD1	TGTGCCAGCTCACACGGGGGACAGGGGAACACTGAAGCTTTCTTT	CASSHGGQGNTEAFF
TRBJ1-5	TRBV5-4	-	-	TGTGCCAGCAGCTTTGGCACAGGAACTCAGCCCCAGCATTTT	CASSFGTGTQPQHF
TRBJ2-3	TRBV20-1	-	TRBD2	TGCAGTGCTAGTCTAGGCGGGGGGCCCACAGATACGCAGTATTTT	CSASLGGGPTDTQYF
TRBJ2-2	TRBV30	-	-	TGTGCCTGGAATGTCCTGAACACCGGGGAGCTGTTTTTT	CAWNVLNTGELFF
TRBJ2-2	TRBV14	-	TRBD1	TGTGCCAGCAGCCAGGGGACAGGAACATACACCGGGGAGCTGTTTTTT	CASSQGTGTYTGELFF
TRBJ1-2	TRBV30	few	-	TGTGCCTGGAGTGTAGATTGGTTTGGACAGCACAGGGACTATGGCTACACCTTC	CAWSVDWFGQHRDYGYTF
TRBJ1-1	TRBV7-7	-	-	TGTGCTAGCAGCTTCCGACAGGACACTGAAGCTTTCTTT	CASSFRQDTEAFF
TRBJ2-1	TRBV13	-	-	TGTGCCAGCAGCTTCCAAACAGGGGGGGGCTCCTACAATGAGCAGTTCTTC	CASSFQTGGGSYNEQFF
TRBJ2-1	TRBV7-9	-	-	TGTGCCAGCAGCTTGGGGGCCCAGAGGGAGCAGTTCTTC	CASSLGAQREQFF
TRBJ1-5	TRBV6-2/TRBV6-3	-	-	TGTGCCAGCAGTTACTTCAGGGTTTGGGATCAGCCCCAGCATTTT	CASSYFRVWDQPQHF